A selection of T cell receptor beta chains follows, all from one sample in a study of read filtering for tumor transcriptome and immune sequencing. TCRdb recomputed calls from the reads with MiXCR, one row per CDR3 protein. The top ten hold about 42% of the sample, which has tens of thousands of distinct CDR3 sequences, approximately 15% seen once. Sample: a population of CD138-negative cells sorted from bone marrow. The receptors derive from a donor at least 40 years old with multiple myeloma. The CDR3 runs from the conserved cysteine through the conserved F or W. Each record gives: J gene, D gene, V gene, clone size, CDR3 DNA, CDR3 protein. The D gene is left open where the match is weak. Rows may omit the clone size; those that give it use once, few, many or a size class.

TRBJ2-1,NA,TRBV30,many,TGTGCCTGGAGTGAAGGGGTGTGGGATGAGCAGTTCTTC,CAWSEGVWDEQFF
TRBJ2-7,NA,TRBV15,many,TGTGCCACCAGCAGAGATATCGGGCTAGGCATCTACGAGCAGTACTTC,CATSRDIGLGIYEQYF
TRBJ1-1,NA,TRBV20-1,many,TGCAGTGCTCCAAGGAACACTGAAGCTTTCTTT,CSAPRNTEAFF
TRBJ1-1,NA,TRBV7-9,NA,TGTGCCAGCAGCTTAGACCAGGCGAACACTGAAGCTTTCTTT,CASSLDQANTEAFF
TRBJ1-1,NA,TRBV27,many,TGTGCCAGCAGTTTCGGATCTGGGGGGAACACTGAAGCTTTCTTT,CASSFGSGGNTEAFF
TRBJ2-2,NA,TRBV29-1,few,TGCAGCGTTGAAACAGCGGTAGGGGCCGGGGAGCTGTTTTTT,CSVETAVGAGELFF
TRBJ1-1,NA,TRBV4-1,NA,TGCGCCAGCAGCCAAGAACGGGGCTGGGATGAAGCTTTCTTT,CASSQERGWDEAFF
TRBJ2-5,NA,TRBV5-1,few,TGCGCCAGCAGCTTGGGGGCCACTAAAGAGACCCAGTACTTC,CASSLGATKETQYF
TRBJ2-3,TRBD2,TRBV28,many,TGTGCCAGCAGTCATTCCTCACTAGCGGGAGGGCCGAGAGATACGCAGTATTTT,CASSHSSLAGGPRDTQYF
TRBJ1-1,TRBD1,TRBV10-3,NA,TGTGCCATCAGTGTGAACAGGGGGAACACTGAAGCTTTCTTT,CAISVNRGNTEAFF
TRBJ2-7,NA,TRBV5-1,many,TGTGCCAGCAGCTTAGGGCTAGCTTCCTACGAGCAGTACTTC,CASSLGLASYEQYF
TRBJ1-5,TRBD1,TRBV4-1,NA,TGCGCCAGCAGCGACCGGGACAGGGTAGATCAGCCCCAGCATTTT,CASSDRDRVDQPQHF
TRBJ1-4,TRBD1,TRBV29-1,many,TGCAGCGGACGGACAGGTGGAAATGAAAAACTGTTTTTT,CSGRTGGNEKLFF
TRBJ2-2,NA,TRBV7-7,NA,TGTGCCTCGAAGTCCCCGAACACCGGGGAGCTGTTTTTT,CASKSPNTGELFF
TRBJ1-1,TRBD1,TRBV11-3,NA,TGTGCCAGCAGCTTGGCCCGGACAGGGGGCAAGAACACTGAAGCTTTCTTT,CASSLARTGGKNTEAFF
TRBJ2-4,TRBD2,TRBV11-3,many,TGTGCCAGCAGCTTAACTGGGTGGCTAGCGGGAAGAAGTGGAAACATTCAGTACTTC,CASSLTGWLAGRSGNIQYF
TRBJ2-7,TRBD1,TRBV5-6,many,TGTGCCAGCAGCTTATACCGGGACAGGGCATACGAGCAGTACTTC,CASSLYRDRAYEQYF
TRBJ2-7,TRBD1,TRBV9,few,TGTGCCAGCAGCGAACAGGGGGCCTCCTACGAGCAGTACTTC,CASSEQGASYEQYF
TRBJ2-3,TRBD2,TRBV5-1,many,TGCGCCAGCAGCTTGCGGTCTAGCGGGAGATGGGGTGAGGATACGCAGTATTTT,CASSLRSSGRWGEDTQYF
TRBJ2-7,TRBD1,TRBV7-3,few,TGTGCCAGCAGCTTCACCGGGACAGGGACTCAGGGGGAGCAGTACTTC,CASSFTGTGTQGEQYF